The 13 T cell receptor beta chains given below trace back to one sample, sequenced in a study of OX40 agonist ivuxolimab in advanced cancers. Data came from immunoSEQ multiplex PCR; TCRdb stores just in-frame clones and leaves some out. The table has fewer than 85,000 clones, 92% seen once; the top ten hold approximately 0.48%. The sequenced sample was CD4+ or CD8+ T cells sorted from blood, obtained in a trial of the OX40 agonist ivuxolimab. The receptors come from an adult with an advanced solid tumor such as melanoma, head and neck, liver or kidney cancer.

The V gene is TRBV5-1, the J gene TRBJ2-5, with 10 bases aligning to TRBD2. This CDR3 is built from 14 residues. V trimming: 9 bases; J trimming: 11 bases; junction bases outside the gene matches: 16. The germline V gene encodes CDR1 SGHRS and CDR2 YFSETQ. The CDR3 DNA reads as TGCGCCACACGGACTAGCGGAGAGGCTGGAGAGCAGTACTTC. Translation: CATRTSGEAGEQYF.

The chain joins TRBV6-1 to TRBJ1-4; D call uncertain. The CDR3 is made up of 11 amino acids. Germline values: CDR1 MNHNS, CDR2 SASEGT. Deletions cut 8 bases from V and 7 bases from J, with 8 bases between. Here the CDR3 reads CASLDLEKLFF. In nucleotides, the CDR3 is TGTGCCAGCCTGGACCTTGAAAAACTGTTTTTT.

The chain combines TRBV7-2 with TRBJ2-5, with D perhaps TRBD2 (5 bases). Trimming cost V 2 bases and J 4 bases, with 8 bases left between them. CDR3 length: 13 amino acids. Germline CDR1 SGHTA, CDR2 FQGNSA. The DNA of the CDR3 is TGTGCCAGCAGCTTACTGGGAGCAGAGACCCAGTACTTC. Translated: CASSLLGAETQYF.

V gene TRBV10-3 combines with J gene TRBJ1-1; TRBD1 might be the D (6 bases). CDR1 and CDR2 (germline): ENHRY, SYGVKD. The CDR3 is made up of 13 amino acids. V was cut by 4 bases and J by 1 base, with 7 bases left in between. CDR3 DNA sequence: TGTGCCATCAGTGGGACAGAGAACACTGAAGCTTTCTTT. Encoded protein: CAISGTENTEAFF.

V and J are TRBV11-2 and TRBJ2-7, with D tentatively TRBD2 (5 bases). Germline CDR1 is SGHAT and CDR2 is FQNNGV. The CDR3 spans 14 residues. V was clipped by 5 bases and J by 0 bases, with 11 bases between them. CDR3 protein: CASSILGVSYEQYF. In DNA, the CDR3 is TGTGCCAGCAGCATTCTCGGGGTCTCCTACGAGCAGTACTTC.

V and J are TRBV9 and TRBJ2-5; 10 bases map to TRBD1. The V gene end was trimmed by 0 bases and the J gene end by 1 base; junction bases not matched to a gene: 9. CDR1 and CDR2 from the germline V gene are SGDLS and YYNGEE. The CDR3 covers 18 residues. The CDR3 is CASSVGRGTGAIQETQYF. The CDR3 region has the DNA TGTGCCAGCAGCGTAGGACGGGGGACAGGGGCAATCCAAGAGACCCAGTACTTC.

V and J are TRBV18 and TRBJ2-5, with 10 bases matching TRBD2. Germline-derived CDR1 and CDR2 are KGHSH and LQKENI. V gave up 6 bases and J gave up 5 bases; unmatched junction bases: 6. This CDR3 has 14 amino acids. The CDR3 region is CASSPLAGAETQYF. The CDR3, as DNA: TGTGCCAGCTCCCCTCTAGCGGGAGCCGAGACCCAGTACTTC.

The chain uses TRBV6-5 and TRBJ2-3, with D perhaps TRBD2 (5 bases). CDR1 is MNHEY and CDR2 is SVGAGI in the germline V gene. Trimming shortened V by 0 bases and J by 2 bases, and 9 bases separated the two germline ends. This CDR3 contains 15 residues. The CDR3 protein is CASSYSNGDTDTQYF. DNA of the CDR3: TGTGCCAGCAGTTACTCGAACGGGGACACAGATACGCAGTATTTT.

The chain couples TRBV11-3 to TRBJ2-7; D unclear. There are 16 residues in the CDR3. V lost 0 bases and J 0 bases, leaving 12 bases between the germline ends. Germline V gives CDR1 SGHNT, CDR2 YENEEA. In nucleotides, the CDR3 is TGTGCCAGCAGCTTAGAAGAGTGGCAGGACTCCTACGAGCAGTACTTC. Translating gives CASSLEEWQDSYEQYF.

The rearrangement joins TRBV5-6 to TRBJ1-2; D is perhaps TRBD1 (5 bases). CDR3 length: 16 residues. Germline V lookup: CDR1 SGHDT, CDR2 YYEEEE. V was cut by 0 bases and J by 2 bases, with 14 bases left in between. This CDR3 is CASSLVGEGMNYGYTF. In DNA form, the CDR3 reads TGTGCCAGCAGCTTGGTGGGTGAGGGGATGAACTATGGCTACACCTTC.

V is TRBV11-3 and J is TRBJ2-2; no firm D call. This CDR3 region has 15 residues. V dropped 3 bases and J dropped 0 bases, with 8 bases sitting between them. CDR1 is SGHNT, CDR2 YENEEA, per germline. This CDR3 is CASSFPPSNTGELFF. The CDR3 bases are TGTGCCAGCAGCTTTCCGCCCTCGAACACCGGGGAGCTGTTTTTT.

This clone was seen a single time. This chain joins TRBV7-2 and TRBJ2-1; 7 bases line up with TRBD2. Per germline, CDR1 SGHTA and CDR2 FQGNSA. The trim removed 5 bases at V and 12 bases at J, leaving 13 bases unmatched. The CDR3 has 14 amino acids. Written as DNA, the CDR3 is TGTGCCAGCAGCCCGGGGGGAGGGGCGGTGAGGCAGTTCTTC. As protein: CASSPGGGAVRQFF.

A single count supports this clone. The chain is built from TRBV19 and TRBJ2-3, with 10 bases lining up with TRBD2. The V segment lost 5 bases and the J segment 2 bases; nucleotides outside the gene matches: 4. This CDR3 region has 15 residues. CDR1 is LNHDA and CDR2 is SQIVND in the germline V gene (reference sequence). The CDR3 coding sequence is TGTGCCAGTAGTCTTGGACTAGCGGACACAGATACGCAGTATTTT. This codes for CASSLGLADTDTQYF. Full variable domain (outside the CDR3, taken from reference TRBV19 and TRBJ2-3): DGGITQSPKYLFRKEGQNVTLSCEQNLNHDAMYWYRQDPGQGLRLIYYSQIVNDFQKGDIAEGYSVSREKKESFPLTVTSAQKNPTAFYLCASSLGLADTDTQYFGPGTRLTVL.